These T cell receptor beta chains were read from a single sample in a study of cytomegalovirus exposure and HLA in healthy donors. Generated by immunoSEQ multiplex PCR, the TCRdb table keeps only in-frame clones and is missing some. The sample records about 220,000 clones, approximately 87% being singletons. The sequencing input was PBMCs. The source of these receptors is a young man in good health and CMV-seronegative. CDR3s include the opening cysteine and the closing phenylalanine or tryptophan. Each record gives: J gene, D gene, CDR3 length, V gene, CDR3 DNA, CDR3 protein. A D gene is named only where the DNA matches it firmly.

j_gene: TRBJ2-5
d_gene: NA
len: 14
v_gene: TRBV7-2
CDR3nt: TGTGCCAGCAGCTTAGCTAGGCGGGGCGGGACCCAGTACTTC
CDR3aa: CASSLARRGGTQYF

j_gene: TRBJ2-7
d_gene: NA
len: 14
v_gene: TRBV7-9
CDR3nt: TGTGCCAGCAGCCCCCCCGGTGTGGCCTACGAGCAGTACTTC
CDR3aa: CASSPPGVAYEQYF

j_gene: TRBJ2-1
d_gene: TRBD2
len: 16
v_gene: TRBV27
CDR3nt: TGTGCCAGCAGTTTATTACTAGCGGGAGGGGGCAATGAGCAGTTCTTC
CDR3aa: CASSLLLAGGGNEQFF

j_gene: TRBJ2-3
d_gene: TRBD2
len: 14
v_gene: TRBV29-1
CDR3nt: TGCAGCGTTGACCGAGCGGGGGGGATGGGTACGCAGTATTTT
CDR3aa: CSVDRAGGMGTQYF

j_gene: TRBJ2-3
d_gene: TRBD1
len: 13
v_gene: TRBV29-1
CDR3nt: TGCAGCGTTGGGGACAGAAAATCAGATACGCAGTATTTT
CDR3aa: CSVGDRKSDTQYF

j_gene: TRBJ2-1
d_gene: TRBD2
len: 14
v_gene: TRBV6-6
CDR3nt: TGTGCCAGCAGTTGGGTCAGCGGGGCCGGGGAGCAGTTCTTC
CDR3aa: CASSWVSGAGEQFF

j_gene: TRBJ2-5
d_gene: TRBD2
len: 14
v_gene: TRBV5-4
CDR3nt: TGTGCCAGCAGCCCGGGACTAGCACAAGAGACCCAGTACTTC
CDR3aa: CASSPGLAQETQYF

j_gene: TRBJ1-2
d_gene: NA
len: 17
v_gene: TRBV25-1
CDR3nt: TGTGCCAGCGGCCCGGGGATTAGTGTGGCTTCTAACTATGGCTACACCTTC
CDR3aa: CASGPGISVASNYGYTF

j_gene: TRBJ2-5
d_gene: TRBD2
len: 15
v_gene: TRBV7-9
CDR3nt: TGTGCCAGCAGTCCTCAGCGGGGCCGCCAAGAGACCCAGTACTTC
CDR3aa: CASSPQRGRQETQYF

j_gene: TRBJ2-7
d_gene: TRBD1
len: 15
v_gene: TRBV5-1
CDR3nt: TGCGCCAGCAGCTTTCCAGGGCAGGGGGCCCCTGAGCAGTACTTC
CDR3aa: CASSFPGQGAPEQYF

j_gene: TRBJ2-1
d_gene: NA
len: 11
v_gene: TRBV7-2
CDR3nt: TGTGCCAGCAGCCTACCGAATGAGCAGTTCTTC
CDR3aa: CASSLPNEQFF

j_gene: TRBJ2-7
d_gene: TRBD2
len: 16
v_gene: TRBV9
CDR3nt: TGTGCCAGCAGCGTAGAGGGACTAGCGGGGACCTACGAGCAGTACTTC
CDR3aa: CASSVEGLAGTYEQYF

j_gene: TRBJ2-2
d_gene: TRBD2
len: 14
v_gene: TRBV6-5
CDR3nt: TGTGCCAGCAGTTACTCGCGGGGGACCGGGGAGCTGTTTTTT
CDR3aa: CASSYSRGTGELFF

j_gene: TRBJ1-1
d_gene: NA
len: 13
v_gene: TRBV29-1
CDR3nt: TGCAGCGCTTCAGGAAACCTGAACACTGAAGCTTTCTTT
CDR3aa: CSASGNLNTEAFF

j_gene: TRBJ2-4
d_gene: NA
len: 13
v_gene: TRBV28
CDR3nt: TGTGCCAGCAGTTTATATCAGGGTAACATTCAGTACTTC
CDR3aa: CASSLYQGNIQYF